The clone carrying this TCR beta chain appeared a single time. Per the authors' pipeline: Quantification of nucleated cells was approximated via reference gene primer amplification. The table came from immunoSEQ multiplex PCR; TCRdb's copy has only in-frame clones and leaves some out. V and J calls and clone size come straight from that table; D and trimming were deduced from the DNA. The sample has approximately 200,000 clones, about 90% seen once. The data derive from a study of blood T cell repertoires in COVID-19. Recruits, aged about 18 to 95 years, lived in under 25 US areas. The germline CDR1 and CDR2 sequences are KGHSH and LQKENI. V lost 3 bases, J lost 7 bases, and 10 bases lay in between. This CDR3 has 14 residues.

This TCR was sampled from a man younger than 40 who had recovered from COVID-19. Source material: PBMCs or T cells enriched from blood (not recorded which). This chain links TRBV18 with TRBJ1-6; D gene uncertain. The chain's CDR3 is CASSPAGKNSPLHF. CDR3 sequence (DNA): TGTGCCAGCTCACCGGCGGGGAAGAATTCACCCCTCCACTTT.